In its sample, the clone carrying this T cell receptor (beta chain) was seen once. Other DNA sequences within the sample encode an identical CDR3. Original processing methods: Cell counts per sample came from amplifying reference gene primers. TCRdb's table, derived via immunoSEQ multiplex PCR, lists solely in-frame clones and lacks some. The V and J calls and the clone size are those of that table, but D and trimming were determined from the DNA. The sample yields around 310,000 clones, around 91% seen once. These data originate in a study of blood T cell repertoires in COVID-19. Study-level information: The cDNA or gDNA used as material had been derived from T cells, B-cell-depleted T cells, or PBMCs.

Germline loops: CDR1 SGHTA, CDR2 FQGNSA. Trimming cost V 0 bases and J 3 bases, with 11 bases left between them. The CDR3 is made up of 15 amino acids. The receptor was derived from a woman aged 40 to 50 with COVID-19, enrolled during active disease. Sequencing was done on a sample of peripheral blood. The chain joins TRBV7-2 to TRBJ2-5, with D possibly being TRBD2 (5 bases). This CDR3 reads CASSLAGEGKETQYF. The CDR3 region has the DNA TGTGCCAGCAGCTTAGCGGGAGAGGGAAAAGAGACCCAGTACTTC.